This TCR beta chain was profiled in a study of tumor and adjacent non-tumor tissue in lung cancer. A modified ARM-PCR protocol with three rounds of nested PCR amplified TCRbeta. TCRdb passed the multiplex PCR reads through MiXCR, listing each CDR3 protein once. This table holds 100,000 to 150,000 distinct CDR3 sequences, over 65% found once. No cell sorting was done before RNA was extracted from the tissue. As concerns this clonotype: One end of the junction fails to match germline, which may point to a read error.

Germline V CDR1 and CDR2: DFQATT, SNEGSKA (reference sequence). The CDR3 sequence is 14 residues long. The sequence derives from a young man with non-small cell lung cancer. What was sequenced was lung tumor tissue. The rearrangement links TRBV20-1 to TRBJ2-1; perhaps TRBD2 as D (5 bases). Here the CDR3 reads CSASDPEGYNEQLF. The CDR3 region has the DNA TGCAGTGCTAGTGACCCTGAGGGTTACAATGAGCAGCTCTTC.